This T cell receptor (beta chain) was sequenced during a study of blood T cell repertoires in COVID-19. Regarding this clone: The junction shows a germline mismatch at one end, possibly a read error.

The CDR3 runs to 12 residues. CDR1 SGHRS and CDR2 YFSETQ come from the germline V gene. Per the original methods: Reference gene primer amplification yielded estimated nucleated cell counts. Some clones are missing from TCRdb's copy, which holds only in-frame ones; the method was immunoSEQ multiplex PCR. For V, J and clone size, that table is used; D and trimming come from the DNA. The sample consists of some 80,000 clones, roughly 73% of them appearing once. The V and J genes are TRBV5-1 and TRBJ2-3, with D possibly being TRBD1 (6 bases). This receptor was taken from a human donor in a cohort sampled during active COVID-19. Material: peripheral blood. The CDR3 nucleotides are TGCGCCAGCAGCGAACCGACAGGTACGCAGTATTTT. This gives the protein CASSEPTGTQYF.